Listed below are T cell receptor beta chains from one sample, sequenced in a study of blood T cell repertoires in COVID-19. Clones were sequenced by immunoSEQ multiplex PCR, and TCRdb holds only the in-frame ones, with some missing. The sample has about 210,000 clones; 65% to 90% are singletons. Sample: peripheral blood. These receptors were taken from an older woman with COVID-19, enrolled during active disease. The CDR3 runs from the conserved cysteine through the conserved F or W. Fields, in order: CDR3 DNA, CDR3 protein, J gene, V gene, D gene, clone size. A D gene is named only where the DNA matches it firmly. Clone size is shown for a subset of rows, as once, few, many or a class of expanded clone.

CDR3nt: TGTGCCAGTAGTATAGGTCATAGCTCTGGAAACACCATATATTTT
CDR3aa: CASSIGHSSGNTIYF
j_gene: TRBJ1-3
v_gene: TRBV19
d_gene: .
abundance: .

CDR3nt: TGTGCCAGCAGCTTAGTTAGCGGGAGGGAAAATGAGCAGTTCTTC
CDR3aa: CASSLVSGRENEQFF
j_gene: TRBJ2-1
v_gene: TRBV7-2
d_gene: TRBD2
abundance: .

CDR3nt: TGTGCCAGCAGGGCCTCCAGGGATACTGAAGCTTTCTTT
CDR3aa: CASRASRDTEAFF
j_gene: TRBJ1-1
v_gene: TRBV2
d_gene: .
abundance: .

CDR3nt: TGTGCCAGCAGCTTAGATCCCCTCCGGGCGGGTAACTATGGCTACACCTTC
CDR3aa: CASSLDPLRAGNYGYTF
j_gene: TRBJ1-2
v_gene: TRBV11-3
d_gene: .
abundance: .

CDR3nt: TGCGCCAGCAGCTTGACTAGCGGGAGGGCCGCGGTAAACACCGGGGAGCTGTTTTTT
CDR3aa: CASSLTSGRAAVNTGELFF
j_gene: TRBJ2-2
v_gene: TRBV5-1
d_gene: TRBD2
abundance: .

CDR3nt: TGTGCCAGCCGTTACCAGACAGGGTCGGCAGACACCATATATTTT
CDR3aa: CASRYQTGSADTIYF
j_gene: TRBJ1-3
v_gene: TRBV2
d_gene: TRBD1
abundance: .

CDR3nt: TGTGCCAGCAGCCAGTCCGGGACTCGAACCTTTTACGAGCAGTACTTC
CDR3aa: CASSQSGTRTFYEQYF
j_gene: TRBJ2-7
v_gene: TRBV4-2
d_gene: .
abundance: .

CDR3nt: TGTGCCAGCAGTTACTCGAAGCGGGACGACGAGCAGTACTTC
CDR3aa: CASSYSKRDDEQYF
j_gene: TRBJ2-7
v_gene: TRBV6-5
d_gene: TRBD2
abundance: .

CDR3nt: TGTGCCAGCAGGAGGGGACAGGGGGCCGATGGGGCCAACGTCCTGACTTTC
CDR3aa: CASRRGQGADGANVLTF
j_gene: TRBJ2-6
v_gene: TRBV5-4
d_gene: TRBD1
abundance: .

CDR3nt: TGTGCCAGCAATTACCAGGGGTTAGCAACTAATGAAAAACTGTTTTTT
CDR3aa: CASNYQGLATNEKLFF
j_gene: TRBJ1-4
v_gene: TRBV6-6
d_gene: .
abundance: .

CDR3nt: TGCAGTGCTGGGACAGATGAAGCTTTCTTT
CDR3aa: CSAGTDEAFF
j_gene: TRBJ1-1
v_gene: TRBV20-1
d_gene: TRBD1
abundance: .

CDR3nt: TGTGCCAGCAGCCAAGAAGGCGGGGAGCCCTACAATGAGCAGTTCTTC
CDR3aa: CASSQEGGEPYNEQFF
j_gene: TRBJ2-1
v_gene: TRBV4-2
d_gene: .
abundance: .

CDR3nt: TGTGCCAGCAGCTTACGTCCAGGTAGCGCAGATACGCAGTATTTT
CDR3aa: CASSLRPGSADTQYF
j_gene: TRBJ2-3
v_gene: TRBV7-3
d_gene: .
abundance: .

CDR3nt: TGTGCCAGCAGCCCGGAGAATCAGCAGAACACTGAAGCTTTCTTT
CDR3aa: CASSPENQQNTEAFF
j_gene: TRBJ1-1
v_gene: TRBV11-2
d_gene: .
abundance: .

CDR3nt: TGTGCCAGCAGTTACTCAGGGACAGGCAGGTTATCGGGCTACACCTTC
CDR3aa: CASSYSGTGRLSGYTF
j_gene: TRBJ1-2
v_gene: TRBV6-5
d_gene: TRBD1
abundance: .

CDR3nt: TGTGCCAGCAGCTCGTACCGCCGGGATTCACCCCTCCACTTT
CDR3aa: CASSSYRRDSPLHF
j_gene: TRBJ1-6
v_gene: TRBV7-8
d_gene: .
abundance: .

CDR3nt: TGTGCCAGCAGCCCCGGAGAGACCCAGTACTTC
CDR3aa: CASSPGETQYF
j_gene: TRBJ2-5
v_gene: TRBV7-9
d_gene: .
abundance: .

CDR3nt: TGTGCCACCAGTGATCCCCTAGGACAGGGGCTATCCACAGATACGCAGTATTTT
CDR3aa: CATSDPLGQGLSTDTQYF
j_gene: TRBJ2-3
v_gene: TRBV24-1
d_gene: TRBD1
abundance: .

CDR3nt: TGTGCCAGCAGTACAGGGGACCCAGCTAACTATGGCTACACCTTC
CDR3aa: CASSTGDPANYGYTF
j_gene: TRBJ1-2
v_gene: TRBV2
d_gene: TRBD1
abundance: .

CDR3nt: TGCGCCAGCGCCTCCGGTTCGGAGCGGAGGAGAGAAAAACTGTTTTTT
CDR3aa: CASASGSERRREKLFF
j_gene: TRBJ1-4
v_gene: TRBV23-1
d_gene: .
abundance: .

CDR3nt: TGTGCCAGCAGTTCCAACAATCAGCCCCAGCATTTT
CDR3aa: CASSSNNQPQHF
j_gene: TRBJ1-5
v_gene: TRBV6-2/TRBV6-3
d_gene: .
abundance: .

CDR3nt: TGTGCCAGCAGTTCTACTGATAATTCACCCCTCCACTTT
CDR3aa: CASSSTDNSPLHF
j_gene: TRBJ1-6
v_gene: TRBV7-9
d_gene: .
abundance: .

CDR3nt: TGTGCCAGCAGCCCAAAGGACAGGGGGCGAACTGAAGCTTTCTTT
CDR3aa: CASSPKDRGRTEAFF
j_gene: TRBJ1-1
v_gene: TRBV11-3
d_gene: TRBD1
abundance: .

CDR3nt: TGTGCCAGTAGTATCGGGGGATCGGACAATCAGCCCCAGCATTTT
CDR3aa: CASSIGGSDNQPQHF
j_gene: TRBJ1-5
v_gene: TRBV19
d_gene: .
abundance: .

CDR3nt: TGTGCCAGCAGTCCCTTGGGACTAGCGGGAGTAAATGAGCAGTTCTTC
CDR3aa: CASSPLGLAGVNEQFF
j_gene: TRBJ2-1
v_gene: TRBV27
d_gene: TRBD2
abundance: .

CDR3nt: TGTGCCAGTAGAGGGGACAAACTTGAAGCTTTCTTT
CDR3aa: CASRGDKLEAFF
j_gene: TRBJ1-1
v_gene: TRBV19
d_gene: .
abundance: many

CDR3nt: TGTGCCAGCAGCCAAGTGTTCAGGGGGCATGTCAGCACTGAAGCTTTCTTT
CDR3aa: CASSQVFRGHVSTEAFF
j_gene: TRBJ1-1
v_gene: TRBV14
d_gene: TRBD1
abundance: .

CDR3nt: TGTGCCAGTAGTAGACCCGGGACTAGTTCGGCTGAGCAGTTCTTC
CDR3aa: CASSRPGTSSAEQFF
j_gene: TRBJ2-1
v_gene: TRBV19
d_gene: TRBD2
abundance: few

CDR3nt: TGTGCCAGCAGAGGTAGCGGGGGTAACACCGGGGAGCTGTTTTTT
CDR3aa: CASRGSGGNTGELFF
j_gene: TRBJ2-2
v_gene: TRBV6-5
d_gene: TRBD2
abundance: .

CDR3nt: TGCGCCAGCAGCCAAGATATGGGGCCTAGCGGGCGAGAGACCCAGTACTTC
CDR3aa: CASSQDMGPSGRETQYF
j_gene: TRBJ2-5
v_gene: TRBV4-3
d_gene: TRBD2
abundance: .

CDR3nt: TGTGCCAGCAGTGAAGCAGGGGCAAGCTCCTACGAGCAGTACTTC
CDR3aa: CASSEAGASSYEQYF
j_gene: TRBJ2-7
v_gene: TRBV2
d_gene: .
abundance: .

CDR3nt: TGTGCCAGCAAGTCAGGGGGGCTTAATGAAAAACTGTTTTTT
CDR3aa: CASKSGGLNEKLFF
j_gene: TRBJ1-4
v_gene: TRBV5-6
d_gene: TRBD1
abundance: .

CDR3nt: TGCGCCAGCGCCCCCGTTGAGGGGGCTTTGGAAAAACTGTTTTTT
CDR3aa: CASAPVEGALEKLFF
j_gene: TRBJ1-4
v_gene: TRBV5-1
d_gene: TRBD1
abundance: .

CDR3nt: TGTGCCAGCAGTTGGACAGCTTCCCACGAGCAGTACTTC
CDR3aa: CASSWTASHEQYF
j_gene: TRBJ2-7
v_gene: TRBV6-5
d_gene: .
abundance: many

CDR3nt: TGTGCCTGGAGGGCCGGGAGGAGCAATCAGCCCCAGCATTTT
CDR3aa: CAWRAGRSNQPQHF
j_gene: TRBJ1-5
v_gene: TRBV30
d_gene: .
abundance: .